The following is a T cell receptor beta chain sequence with its context. Its antigen is as yet unknown. The CDR3 consists of 12 residues. In germline, CDR1 is KGHSH, CDR2 LQKENI. V gave up 2 bases and J gave up 3 bases, with 5 bases separating them. This entry is derived from a study of cytomegalovirus exposure and HLA in healthy donors. General study results and limits: Investigators reported 150 to 200 TCR beta chains as tied to cytomegalovirus. First-cohort TCR clusters tended to co-occur in the 90 to 150 validation repertoires, a later analysis found.

Clones were read by immunoSEQ multiplex PCR, and TCRdb kept only the in-frame ones, dropping some. The profile shows roughly 100,000 clones, 88% of them singletons. The chain combines TRBV18 with TRBJ2-7, with D possibly matching TRBD2 (5 bases). The receptor was isolated from a young woman in good health and CMV-seropositive. The material sequenced was PBMCs. CDR3 sequence: CASSPGSYEQYF. CDR3 DNA: TGTGCCAGCTCACCAGGGAGCTACGAGCAGTACTTC.